This T cell receptor beta chain was recovered during a study of lymphopenia after photon versus proton radiotherapy. Findings and caveats of the study: Photon-treated patients lost naive T cells and TCR diversity; proton-treated stayed stable. Oligoclonal CD8+ Temra expansion after nadir drove photon patients' diversity drop. Authors raise, but do not show, better survival with proton therapy.

Regarding this clone: No antigen is known for it.

Measured with immunoSEQ multiplex PCR; TCRdb has only the in-frame clones, and not every one. The sample carries roughly 18,000 clones, approximately 90% recorded once. Sequenced material: peripheral blood, taken from a patient treated with proton-based radiotherapy. The sequence was obtained from an older man with pancreatic cancer.

CDR3 amino acids: CASSQGPLGEKLFF. In DNA, the CDR3 is TGTGCCAGCAGTCAGGGACCACTAGGGGAAAAACTGTTTTTT. J is TRBJ1-4 and V is TRBV2; D possibly corresponds to TRBD1 (5 bases). V was trimmed by 5 bases and J by 8 bases, leaving 15 bases between them. Germline V gives CDR1 SNHLY, CDR2 FYNNEI. The CDR3 covers 14 residues.